Listed here are 8 T cell receptor beta chains from one sample, sequenced in a study of blood T cells in healthy people across ages. For the second PCR, which ran for 7 to 11 cycles, a sample-barcoded 5' primer and a J-beta primer mix were used. TCRdb independently ran MiXCR on the 5' RACE reads; one entry per CDR3 protein. The table includes 700,000 to 800,000 distinct CDR3 sequences, about 42% detected once. Sequenced: blood. Receptors originate from a woman aged 55-69 years in good health.

This chain connects TRBV7-6 to TRBJ2-1, with 8 nucleotides matching TRBD1. The V gene's germline CDR1 is SGHVS and CDR2 FNYEAQ. V dropped 1 base and J dropped 0; count of bases not matched to a gene: 14. This CDR3 region has 20 residues. The CDR3 nucleotides are TGTGCCAGCAGCTTAGTGGTACAGGGGGTCCTAGAAGACTCCTACAATGAGCAGTTCTTC. This encodes CASSLVVQGVLEDSYNEQFF.

The chain couples TRBV6-5 to TRBJ2-3, with TRBD1 matching over 9 bases. Germline V gene sequence: CDR1 MNHEY, CDR2 SVGAGI. Trimming at V came to 0 bases and at J to 2 bases, leaving 6 bases not matched to a gene. The CDR3 is made up of 17 amino acids. CDR3 sequence (DNA): TGTGCCAGCAGTTACTCAACAGGGGGCCCCCTCACAGATACGCAGTATTTT. Protein product: CASSYSTGGPLTDTQYF.

The gene calls are TRBV20-1 and TRBJ2-3, with D maybe TRBD2 (6 bases). There are 15 residues in the CDR3. The V gene lost 6 bases and the J gene lost 1 base, with 17 bases spanning the gap. From germline, CDR1 is DFQATT and CDR2 SNEGSKA (reference sequence). CDR3 bases: TGCAGTGCAAATTCCCTAGCGTGGGGCACAGATACGCAGTATTTT. Protein: CSANSLAWGTDTQYF.

This chain connects TRBV7-8 to TRBJ1-1, with 7 positions matching TRBD1. Losses at the gene ends were 4 bases for V and 4 bases for J; bases not matched to a gene: 9. In germline, CDR1 is SGHVS, CDR2 FQNEAQ. The CDR3 runs to 15 residues. The CDR3 DNA reads as TGTGCCAGCAGCTCCGCCGACAGGGTCGGCACTGAAGCTTTCTTT. Protein product: CASSSADRVGTEAFF. The whole variable domain, filled in from reference TRBV7-8 and TRBJ1-1, reads GAGVSQSPRYKVAKRGQDVALRCDPISGHVSLFWYQQALGQGPEFLTYFQNEAQLDKSGLPSDRFFAERPEGSVSTLKIQRTQQEDSAVYLCASSSADRVGTEAFFGQGTRLTVV.

This chain uses TRBV7-9 with TRBJ2-1; maybe TRBD1 (6 bases). V lost 1 base, J lost 10 bases, and 17 bases lay in between. Germline V gene sequence: CDR1 SEHNR, CDR2 FQNEAQ (reference sequence). The CDR3 spans 15 residues. CDR3 nucleotide sequence: TGTGCCAGCAGCTTAGGAGGGGGAACATGGGAGGAGCAGTTCTTC. Translated: CASSLGGGTWEEQFF.

This clonotype was observed a few times. The chain's CDR3 is CASSLLLAGAEQYF. The DNA for the CDR3 is TGTGCCAGCAGTCTACTACTAGCGGGAGCCGAGCAGTACTTC. The V gene is TRBV12-3 or TRBV12-4, the J gene TRBJ2-5; 11 bases fit TRBD2. The end of the DNA fits TRBJ2-7 better, so the J call may be wrong. This CDR3 is 14 amino acids long.

V is TRBV3-1 and J is TRBJ1-1; tentatively, D is TRBD1 (5 bases). Germline lookup yields CDR1 LGHDT and CDR2 YNNKEL (reference sequence). CDR3 size: 15 residues. Deletions cut 0 bases from V and 5 bases from J, with 13 bases between. The CDR3 DNA sequence: TGTGCCAGCAGCCAAGAGGGACGGAGGGAGACTGAAGCTTTCTTT. Its translation is CASSQEGRRETEAFF.

This sequence joins TRBV7-2 and TRBJ2-5, with a weak D call TRBD2 (7 bases). The CDR3 has 14 residues. Germline V lookup: CDR1 SGHTA, CDR2 FQGNSA. Trimming cost V 4 bases and J 4 bases, with 13 bases left between them. Here the CDR3 DNA reads TGTGCCAGCAGCTCGGGGGGCACAGCAGAGACCCAGTACTTC. It yields the protein CASSSGGTAETQYF. The complete variable domain, with remaining parts taken from reference TRBV7-2 and TRBJ2-5, reads GAGVSQSPSNKVTEKGKDVELRCDPISGHTALYWYRQSLGQGLEFLIYFQGNSAPDKSGLPSDRFSAERTGGSVSTLTIQRTQQEDSAVYLCASSSGGTAETQYFGPGTRLLVL.